These T cell receptor beta chains were read from a single sample in a study of blood T cell repertoires in COVID-19. Clones were read by immunoSEQ multiplex PCR, and TCRdb kept only the in-frame ones, dropping some. This sample yields about 110,000 clones, of which 88% are seen a single time; 2% to 3% belongs to the top ten. Sequencing was carried out using peripheral blood. The receptors were gathered from a human donor in a cohort sampled during active COVID-19. Each CDR3 is given with its conserved first and last residue. Each record gives: clone size, CDR3 length, J gene, D gene, V gene, CDR3 protein, CDR3 DNA. A D gene is named only where the DNA matches it firmly. Part of the rows lack a size; the others show once, few, many or a class for expanded clones.

>NA|14|TRBJ1-5|NA|TRBV7-9
CASSHPGMAQPQHF
TGTGCCAGCAGCCACCCGGGGATGGCTCAGCCCCAGCATTTT
>NA|13|TRBJ2-7|NA|TRBV6-5
CASSYRLGSEQYF
TGTGCCAGCAGTTACCGCCTAGGGAGCGAGCAGTACTTC
>once|16|TRBJ1-5|NA|TRBV27
CASSWRARSPDQPQHF
TGTGCCAGCAGCTGGAGGGCCAGGTCTCCCGATCAGCCCCAGCATTTT
>NA|16|TRBJ2-1|NA|TRBV5-4
CASSLESSGRDNEQFF
TGTGCCAGCAGCTTGGAGTCCAGCGGGCGGGACAATGAGCAGTTCTTC
>NA|19|TRBJ2-3|NA|TRBV5-1
CASSSTIISVSTAPDTQYF
TGCGCCAGCAGCTCCACGATCATCTCGGTTAGTACAGCACCAGATACGCAGTATTTT
>NA|14|TRBJ1-5|NA|TRBV2
CASSENQGSQPQHF
TGTGCCAGCAGTGAAAACCAGGGAAGTCAGCCCCAGCATTTT
>NA|14|TRBJ1-6|NA|TRBV27
CASSQRGGNSPLHF
TGTGCCAGCAGTCAAAGGGGTGGTAATTCACCCCTCCACTTT
>few|15|TRBJ1-6|NA|TRBV4-2
CASSQATGYNSPLHF
TGTGCCAGCAGCCAAGCTACAGGCTATAATTCACCCCTCCACTTT
>NA|16|TRBJ1-5|NA|TRBV6-6
CASSYSRGRVNQPQHF
TGTGCCAGCAGTTACTCGAGAGGGAGAGTCAATCAGCCCCAGCATTTT
>NA|14|TRBJ2-1|NA|TRBV7-9
CASSWLLSYNEQFF
TGTGCCAGCAGCTGGCTCCTCTCCTACAATGAGCAGTTCTTC
>NA|14|TRBJ2-7|NA|TRBV11-1
CASSLSDQSYEQYF
TGTGCCAGCAGCTTAAGCGACCAGTCCTACGAGCAGTACTTC
>NA|14|TRBJ1-4|NA|TRBV25-1
CASGDSTTNEKLFF
TGTGCCAGCGGAGATTCCACAACTAATGAAAAACTGTTTTTT
>few|13|TRBJ1-5|NA|TRBV12-3/TRBV12-4
CASSLKITQPQHF
TGTGCCAGCAGTCTAAAGATTACCCAGCCCCAGCATTTT
>NA|15|TRBJ2-3|NA|TRBV4-2
CASSQVLHRRDTQYF
TGTGCCAGCAGCCAAGTCCTCCACCGGAGGGATACGCAGTATTTT
>NA|15|TRBJ2-3|NA|TRBV14
CASRRAGAGTDTQYF
TGTGCCAGCCGTAGGGCTGGGGCGGGGACAGATACGCAGTATTTT
>NA|17|TRBJ2-1|NA|TRBV5-1
CASGTGNSGLASNEQFF
TGCGCCAGCGGGACAGGAAATTCGGGACTAGCCAGCAATGAGCAGTTCTTC
>NA|17|TRBJ2-7|TRBD2|TRBV5-1
CASSFGLAGASSYEQYF
TGCGCCAGCAGCTTTGGGCTAGCGGGCGCCAGCTCCTACGAGCAGTACTTC
>few|17|TRBJ1-2|TRBD1|TRBV4-1
CASSQGPNRGGSYGYTF
TGCGCCAGCAGCCAAGGTCCCAACAGGGGAGGTAGCTATGGCTACACCTTC
>once|18|TRBJ2-3|TRBD2|TRBV24-1
CATSDRGLAPRLADTQYF
TGTGCCACCAGTGACCGTGGACTAGCTCCCCGGTTGGCAGATACGCAGTATTTT
>NA|16|TRBJ2-7|TRBD2|TRBV4-1
CASSPQIGTSGSEQYF
TGCGCCAGCAGCCCCCAGATCGGGACTAGCGGGAGCGAGCAGTACTTC
>few|15|TRBJ1-6|NA|TRBV6-5
CASSTESVSISPLHF
TGTGCCAGCAGTACCGAGTCGGTATCCATTTCACCCCTCCACTTT
>NA|16|TRBJ2-7|TRBD1|TRBV9
CASSAGTGMLAYEQYF
TGTGCCAGCAGCGCCGGGACAGGGATGTTGGCCTACGAGCAGTACTTC
>NA|15|TRBJ1-3|NA|TRBV9
CASSARQGGRNTIYF
TGTGCCAGCAGCGCCCGCCAGGGAGGTCGAAACACCATATATTTT
>NA|14|TRBJ2-5|TRBD1|TRBV7-7
CASSPTGDEETQYF
TGTGCTAGCAGCCCCACAGGGGATGAAGAGACCCAGTACTTC
>NA|15|TRBJ1-2|TRBD1|TRBV9
CASSLTGGLSSGYTF
TGTGCCAGCAGCTTAACAGGGGGCTTATCTTCCGGCTACACCTTC
>NA|14|TRBJ2-5|NA|TRBV7-7
CASSPTTGLETQYF
TGTGCTAGCAGCCCGACTACAGGGCTCGAGACCCAGTACTTC
>NA|14|TRBJ1-6|NA|TRBV5-1
CASSLAGGDSPLHF
TGCGCCAGCAGCTTGGCGGGGGGCGATTCACCCCTCCACTTT
>NA|17|TRBJ1-1|NA|TRBV7-9
CASSPRSRGGENTEAFF
TGTGCCAGCAGCCCTCGGTCCAGGGGTGGGGAGAACACTGAAGCTTTCTTT
>once|13|TRBJ2-7|NA|TRBV30
CAWRPLGVGEQYF
TGTGCCTGGAGGCCCCTCGGGGTTGGCGAGCAGTACTTC
>NA|14|TRBJ1-1|NA|TRBV13
CASSLVAGRTEAFF
TGTGCCAGCAGCTTAGTGGCAGGGCGGACTGAAGCTTTCTTT
>NA|12|TRBJ2-4|TRBD1|TRBV19
CASMGQGNIQYF
TGTGCCAGTATGGGACAGGGGAACATTCAGTACTTC
>NA|15|TRBJ2-5|TRBD2|TRBV19
CASSIPGTSRETQYF
TGTGCCAGTAGTATACCCGGGACTAGCAGGGAGACCCAGTACTTC
>NA|15|TRBJ1-1|NA|TRBV6-6
CASSYEGRGVTEAFF
TGTGCCAGCAGTTACGAGGGGAGGGGGGTCACTGAAGCTTTCTTT
>NA|16|TRBJ2-1|NA|TRBV19
CASSIGPQGGGNEQFF
TGTGCCAGTAGTATAGGGCCCCAGGGAGGAGGTAATGAGCAGTTCTTC
>NA|15|TRBJ2-1|NA|TRBV5-5
CASSSSGRSYNEQFF
TGTGCCAGCAGCTCTAGTGGTCGTTCCTACAATGAGCAGTTCTTC
>NA|14|TRBJ1-1|NA|TRBV6-4
CASSEGGWNTEAFF
TGTGCCAGCAGTGAAGGGGGATGGAACACTGAAGCTTTCTTT
>NA|14|TRBJ1-6|NA|TRBV18
CASSHDSKNSPLHF
TGTGCCAGCTCACACGACAGTAAGAATTCACCCCTCCACTTT
>NA|15|TRBJ2-7|TRBD1|TRBV11-2
CASSFSDRAWYEQYF
TGTGCCAGCAGCTTTTCGGACAGGGCGTGGTACGAGCAGTACTTC
>NA|17|TRBJ2-7|TRBD1|TRBV4-2
CASSQGLGTGGSYEQYF
TGTGCCAGCAGCCAAGGGTTAGGTACAGGGGGTTCCTACGAGCAGTACTTC
>few|13|TRBJ1-6|NA|TRBV7-9
CASTLFDNSPLHF
TGTGCCAGCACTCTCTTTGATAATTCACCCCTCCACTTT
>once|14|TRBJ1-5|TRBD1|TRBV10-2
CASTDRGLGQPQHF
TGCGCCAGCACTGACAGGGGGCTTGGGCAGCCCCAGCATTTT
>NA|13|TRBJ1-1|NA|TRBV27
CASTDSGLAEAFF
TGTGCCAGCACCGACTCCGGACTGGCTGAAGCTTTCTTT